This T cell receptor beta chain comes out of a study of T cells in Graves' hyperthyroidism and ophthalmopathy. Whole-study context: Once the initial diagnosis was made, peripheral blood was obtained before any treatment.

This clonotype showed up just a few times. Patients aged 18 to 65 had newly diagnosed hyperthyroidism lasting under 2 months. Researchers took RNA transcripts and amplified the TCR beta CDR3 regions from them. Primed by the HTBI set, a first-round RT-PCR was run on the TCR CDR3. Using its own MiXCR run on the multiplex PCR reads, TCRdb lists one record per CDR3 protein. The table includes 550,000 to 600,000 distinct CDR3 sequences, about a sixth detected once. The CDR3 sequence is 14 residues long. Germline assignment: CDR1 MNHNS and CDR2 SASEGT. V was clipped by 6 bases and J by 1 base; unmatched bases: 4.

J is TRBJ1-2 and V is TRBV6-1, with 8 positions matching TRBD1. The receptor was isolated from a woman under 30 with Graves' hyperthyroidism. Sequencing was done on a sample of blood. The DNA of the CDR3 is TGTGCCAGCAGACGGGACAGGTTTAACTATGGCTACACCTTC. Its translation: CASRRDRFNYGYTF.